This T cell receptor (beta chain) originates from a study of blood T cell repertoires in COVID-19. Study information: The cDNA or gDNA used as material had been derived from T cells, B-cell-depleted T cells, or PBMCs.

The CDR3 is made up of 13 amino acids. Germline loops: CDR1 SGHVS, CDR2 FQNEAQ. Trimming removed 8 bases from V and 2 bases from J, with 11 bases in between. Clones were read by immunoSEQ multiplex PCR, and TCRdb kept only the in-frame ones, dropping some. The sample lists a few hundred thousand clones; over 85% were seen once. The clonotype comes from a man in his late teens or twenties with COVID-19, enrolled during active disease. The chain joins TRBV7-8 to TRBJ2-3, with D perhaps TRBD1 (6 bases). The sequencing input was peripheral blood. The CDR3 sequence: CASARDNTDTQYF. The CDR3 nucleotides read TGTGCCAGCGCAAGGGACAACACAGATACGCAGTATTTT.